This passage covers 24 T cell receptor beta chains from one sample sequenced in a study of long-term antiretroviral therapy in people with HIV. At the survey level, the v3.0 immunoSEQ assay was run. The protocol was immunoSEQ multiplex PCR, while the TCRdb copy is restricted to in-frame clones and leaves out a portion. The table includes 35,000 or so clones, 94% detected once. Sequences were derived from unsorted PBMCs, sampled 4.1 years after starting antiretroviral therapy. These receptors all stem from a woman between 45 and 65 years old with HIV.

The chain has TRBV7-2 and TRBJ2-3; 12 bases align to TRBD2. V trimming: 0 bases; J trimming: 3 bases; junction bases outside the gene matches: 1. This CDR3 has 16 amino acids. The germline gives CDR1 SGHTA, CDR2 FQGNSA. The CDR3 spells CASSLALAGGTDTQYF. The CDR3 coding sequence is TGTGCCAGCAGCTTAGCCCTAGCGGGGGGGACAGATACGCAGTATTTT.

The gene calls are TRBV29-1 and TRBJ1-2, with D tentatively TRBD1 (5 bases). The CDR3 is 12 residues long. Trimming took off 3 bases at V and 0 bases at J, with 5 bases between the two ends. In germline, CDR1 is SQVTM, CDR2 ANQGSEA. DNA for the CDR3: TGCAGCGTTGAGACAGCTAACTATGGCTACACCTTC. Its translation is CSVETANYGYTF.

This chain connects TRBV30 to TRBJ1-2; D unresolved. Trimming removed 5 bases at V and 5 bases at J, with 12 bases between. The length of the CDR3 is 12 residues. CDR1 is GTSNPN and CDR2 is SVGIG in the germline V gene (reference sequence). DNA of the CDR3: TGTGCCTGGCCTACTTCCGCATATGGCTACACCTTC. Encoded protein: CAWPTSAYGYTF.

The chain employs TRBV2 and TRBJ2-7; D not resolved. CDR1 and CDR2 from the germline V gene are SNHLY and FYNNEI. The CDR3 has 12 amino acids. Between the trimmed V and J ends, which lost 8 bases and 0 bases, there was a span of 8 bases. In nucleotides, the CDR3 is TGTGCCAGCTCCGTGAGCTCCTACGAGCAGTACTTC. Protein product: CASSVSSYEQYF.

V gene TRBV7-2 combines with J gene TRBJ2-2; the match to TRBD1 covers 8 bases. CDR3 length: 15 amino acids. Germline V gene data show CDR1 as SGHTA and CDR2 as FQGNSA. Trimming took 1 base from V and 5 from J; bases not matched to a gene: 3. CDR3 sequence reads: CASSLGQGSTGELFF. CDR3 DNA sequence: TGTGCCAGCAGCTTAGGACAGGGGTCAACCGGGGAGCTGTTTTTT. Using reference TRBV7-2 and TRBJ2-2 for the parts outside the CDR3, the full variable domain is GAGVSQSPSNKVTEKGKDVELRCDPISGHTALYWYRQSLGQGLEFLIYFQGNSAPDKSGLPSDRFSAERTGGSVSTLTIQRTQQEDSAVYLCASSLGQGSTGELFFGEGSRLTVL.

The V and J genes are TRBV12-5 and TRBJ1-3, with D perhaps TRBD1 (5 bases). Deletions cut 1 base from V and 0 bases from J, with 7 bases between. This CDR3 is built from 15 residues. Germline values: CDR1 LGHNT, CDR2 FRNRAP. The CDR3 here is CASGLGQPSGNTIYF. DNA of the CDR3: TGTGCTAGTGGTTTGGGACAGCCCTCTGGAAACACCATATATTTT.

The chain uses TRBV4-1 and TRBJ1-1; D not resolved. The CDR3 sequence is 15 residues long. CDR1 is MGHRA and CDR2 is YSYEKL in the germline V gene. The V end was cut by 0 bases, the J end by 0 bases, with 8 bases between. CDR3 residues: CASSQDRLMNTEAFF. In nucleotides, the CDR3 is TGCGCCAGCAGCCAAGATCGCTTGATGAACACTGAAGCTTTCTTT.

V is TRBV7-9 and J is TRBJ1-2; D not certain. The V end was cut by 2 bases, the J end by 0 bases, with 13 bases between. This CDR3 has 16 amino acids. CDR1 is SEHNR, CDR2 FQNEAQ, per germline (reference sequence). The CDR3: CASSLRRTDANYGYTF. DNA of the CDR3: TGTGCCAGCAGCTTAAGGCGTACAGATGCTAACTATGGCTACACCTTC.

The genes are TRBV6-5 and TRBJ1-1, with a tentative D call TRBD1 (6 bases). The CDR3 is made up of 15 amino acids. Germline V gene sequence: CDR1 MNHEY, CDR2 SVGAGI. The germline V and J ends were trimmed by 5 bases and 4 bases, with 17 bases remaining between them. DNA of the CDR3: TGTGCCAGCAGTACACTCTTCGGGGGCCGCACTGAAGCTTTCTTT. It is translated as CASSTLFGGRTEAFF.

This sequence joins TRBV6-5 and TRBJ1-1; the D is unclear. Per the germline V gene, CDR1 is MNHEY and CDR2 is SVGAGI. The CDR3 totals 14 residues. The V end was cut by 2 bases, the J end by 4 bases, with 11 bases between. The CDR3 nucleotides are TGTGCCAGCAGTTACGGCAAGAGAGCCACTGAAGCTTTCTTT. Its translation: CASSYGKRATEAFF.

The J gene is TRBJ1-3, the V gene TRBV5-1; D is perhaps TRBD1 (5 bases). This CDR3 region has 13 residues. Trimming stripped 0 bases from V and 4 bases from J, with 5 bases between. In germline, CDR1 is SGHRS, CDR2 YFSETQ. The CDR3 DNA is TGCGCCAGCAGCTTGGCAGGGGGAAACACCATATATTTT. It encodes CASSLAGGNTIYF.

The chain employs TRBV7-9 and TRBJ2-5; no definite D call. The CDR3 is made up of 15 amino acids. Trimming removed 5 bases from V and 4 bases from J, with 17 bases in between. The germline CDR1 and CDR2 sequences are SEHNR and FQNEAQ (reference sequence). The chain's CDR3 is CASSAPATWRETQYF. The CDR3 bases are TGTGCCAGCAGCGCGCCGGCCACATGGAGAGAGACCCAGTACTTC.

In DNA, the CDR3 is TGTGCCAGCAGCTTATTCGTTGGTGGAGGAGAAGAGACCCAGTACTTC. Protein sequence: CASSLFVGGGEETQYF. The chain recombines TRBV7-8 with TRBJ2-5, with D maybe TRBD2 (5 bases). V lost 2 bases, J lost 3 bases, and 16 bases lay in between. Germline assignment: CDR1 SGHVS and CDR2 FQNEAQ. There are 16 residues in the CDR3.

V is TRBV27 and J is TRBJ1-2; D is undetermined. Germline V lookup: CDR1 MNHEY, CDR2 SMNVEV (reference sequence). Between the trimmed V and J ends, which lost 0 bases and 7 bases, there was a span of 18 bases. This CDR3 is 16 amino acids long. Written as DNA, the CDR3 is TGTGCCAGCAGTTTATCCGTTATGGTCGGATATTCTGGCTACACCTTC. Amino acids: CASSLSVMVGYSGYTF.

This chain uses TRBV5-6 with TRBJ2-2, with 12 bases identical to TRBD2. The CDR3 loop spans 18 amino acids. From germline, CDR1 is SGHDT and CDR2 YYEEEE. V lost 3 bases and J lost 8; bases outside the gene matches: 14. CDR3 amino acids: CASSSITTSGGTAGELFF. The CDR3 region has the DNA TGTGCCAGCAGCTCTATAACAACTAGCGGGGGGACCGCGGGGGAGCTGTTTTTT.

The V gene is TRBV6-5, the J gene TRBJ1-2, with 7 bases aligning to TRBD1. Trimming at V came to 6 bases and at J to 6 bases, leaving 13 bases not matched to a gene. The V gene's germline CDR1 is MNHEY and CDR2 SVGAGI. The CDR3 totals 15 residues. CDR3 in amino acids: CASSLWGQGGDGYTF. The CDR3 nucleotides are TGTGCCAGCAGCCTTTGGGGTCAGGGGGGGGATGGCTACACCTTC.

V is TRBV7-2 and J is TRBJ2-3; TRBD1 matches 8 bases. V was pared by 6 bases and J by 4 bases, with 9 bases of the junction left unmatched. Per the germline V gene, CDR1 is SGHTA and CDR2 is FQGNSA. The CDR3 is made up of 15 amino acids. CDR3 sequence: CASRDRQGFPDTQYF. In DNA form, the CDR3 reads TGTGCCAGCAGAGACCGACAGGGGTTCCCAGATACGCAGTATTTT. Full variable domain (remainder filled in from reference TRBV7-2 and TRBJ2-3): GAGVSQSPSNKVTEKGKDVELRCDPISGHTALYWYRQSLGQGLEFLIYFQGNSAPDKSGLPSDRFSAERTGGSVSTLTIQRTQQEDSAVYLCASRDRQGFPDTQYFGPGTRLTVL.

V gene TRBV30 combines with J gene TRBJ2-3; D is undetermined. The germline gives CDR1 GTSNPN, CDR2 SVGIG (reference sequence). The length of the CDR3 is 14 residues. The V gene lost 3 bases and the J gene lost 0 bases, with 10 bases spanning the gap. The DNA of the CDR3 is TGTGCCTGGAGACCCCACGTAAGCACAGATACGCAGTATTTT. It specifies CAWRPHVSTDTQYF.

The V and J genes are TRBV7-9 and TRBJ1-2, with a tentative D call TRBD1 (6 bases). Germline-derived CDR1 and CDR2 are SEHNR and FQNEAQ (reference sequence). V lost 5 bases to trimming and J lost 4 bases, with 14 bases between them. The CDR3 consists of 14 residues. Here the CDR3 reads CASSPQTGFYGYTF. For the CDR3, the DNA is TGTGCCAGCAGCCCCCAGACAGGTTTCTATGGCTACACCTTC. Supplemented by reference TRBV7-9 and TRBJ1-2, the full variable domain reads DTGVSQNPRHKITKRGQNVTFRCDPISEHNRLYWYRQTLGQGPEFLTYFQNEAQLEKSRLLSDRFSAERPKGSFSTLEIQRTEQGDSAMYLCASSPQTGFYGYTFGSGTRLTVV.

This chain connects TRBV4-1 to TRBJ2-6; D remains ambiguous. CDR3 length: 19 amino acids. Germline V lookup: CDR1 MGHRA, CDR2 YSYEKL. V lost 0 bases and J lost 0, with 15 bases in between. The CDR3 loop is CASSQDIGQIVSGANVLTF. In nucleotides, the CDR3 is TGCGCCAGCAGCCAAGATATCGGCCAGATTGTCTCTGGGGCCAACGTCCTGACTTTC.

V is TRBV9 and J is TRBJ2-5, with 10 positions matching TRBD1. This CDR3 has 15 residues. Germline values: CDR1 SGDLS, CDR2 YYNGEE. The J segment lost 4 bases and the V segment lost 2 bases, leaving 5 bases of the junction unmatched. The CDR3 sequence is CASSVRQGARETQYF. Here the CDR3 DNA reads TGTGCCAGCAGCGTTCGACAGGGGGCGCGAGAGACCCAGTACTTC.

The V call is TRBV30, the J call TRBJ2-3; TRBD2 aligns across 8 bases. This CDR3 region has 16 residues. V was clipped by 3 bases and J by 6 bases; unmatched bases: 14. Germline V lookup: CDR1 GTSNPN, CDR2 SVGIG (reference sequence). CDR3 in amino acids: CAWRGGSRGAGDTQYF. In DNA form, the CDR3 reads TGTGCCTGGAGAGGGGGATCGCGGGGGGCCGGGGATACGCAGTATTTT.

This chain links TRBV27 with TRBJ2-5; unclear D gene. CDR1 and CDR2 from the germline V gene are MNHEY and SMNVEV (reference sequence). The CDR3 loop spans 13 amino acids. The V end was cut by 3 bases, the J end by 9 bases, with 14 bases between. CDR3 sequence (DNA): TGTGCCAGCAGTTTCTCAGCTGGCAAAGCCCAGTACTTC. This gives the protein CASSFSAGKAQYF.

This rearrangement joins TRBV4-3 to TRBJ2-3; D may be TRBD1 or TRBD2 (5 bases each). Germline V gives CDR1 LGHNA, CDR2 YSLEER. V lost 2 bases to trimming and J lost 4 bases, with 7 bases between them. The CDR3 is made up of 13 amino acids. The CDR3 sequence: CASSQRGPDTQYF. In DNA form, the CDR3 reads TGCGCCAGCAGCCAACGGGGCCCAGATACGCAGTATTTT.